The 6 T cell receptor beta chains given below trace back to one sample, sequenced in a study of monozygotic twins with inflammatory bowel disease. TCRdb re-called the 5' RACE reads and shows each CDR3 protein once, DNA omitted. This listing includes approximately 160,000 distinct CDR3 sequences. The specimen sequenced was blood. Every receptor here comes from a human donor with ulcerative colitis or Crohn's disease, or a healthy co-twin of an affected twin (not recorded which).

This rearrangement joins TRBV18 to TRBJ1-1. The CDR3 contains 15 residues. Germline V gene sequence: CDR1 KGHSH, CDR2 LQKENI. CDR3 in amino acids: CASSPGTGVCTEAFF. Full variable domain (rest looked up from reference TRBV18 and TRBJ1-1): NAGVMQNPRHLVRRRGQEARLRCSPMKGHSHVYWYRQLPEEGLKFMVYLQKENIIDESGMPKERFSAEFPKEGPSILRIQQVVRGDSAAYFCASSPGTGVCTEAFFGQGTRLTVV.

The chain employs TRBV15 and TRBJ2-1; TCRdb names TRBD2, which stays unverified in the absence of DNA. Germline values: CDR1 LNHNV, CDR2 YYDKDF (reference sequence). The CDR3 contains 21 residues. CDR3 residues: CATSRDYPLSGGPRFNNEQFF.

V and J are TRBV5-1 and TRBJ2-3; absent DNA, TCRdb's TRBD2 call cannot be checked. CDR3 length: 16 residues. Per germline, CDR1 SGHRS and CDR2 YFSETQ. This CDR3 is CASSSRLAEVTDTQYF.

The chain is built from TRBV9 and TRBJ1-1; TCRdb picks TRBD1, but there is no DNA to check that call. The CDR3 totals 14 residues. Germline values: CDR1 SGDLS, CDR2 YYNGEE. CDR3 in amino acids: CASSVGGADTEAFF.

The V gene is TRBV9, the J gene TRBJ1-2; TCRdb's assignment of TRBD1 cannot be checked, as there is no DNA. Germline CDR1 SGDLS, CDR2 YYNGEE. The CDR3 totals 15 residues. CDR3 amino acids: CASSVDGPGSGGYTF.

The rearrangement joins TRBV15 to TRBJ2-1. This CDR3 is built from 13 residues. Germline CDR1 reads LNHNV; CDR2 reads YYDKDF (reference sequence). CDR3 loop: CATSRDRLNEQFF.